This T cell receptor beta chain was sequenced during a study of breast tumors, draining lymph nodes, adjacent tissues. With respect to this clonotype: Antigen unknown.

Breast cancer patients provided tissue from their axillary draining lymph nodes. TCRdb re-derived calls from the multiplex PCR reads in MiXCR, one entry per CDR3 protein. The data contain about 230,000 distinct CDR3 sequences, approximately 31% of them singletons. There are 18 residues in the CDR3. With 4 bases clipped from V and 2 bases from J, the junction kept 12 bases outside the gene matches. CDR1 and CDR2 (germline): MGHDK, SYGVNS. Overall study results and limits: The lymph node origin of tumor T cells was framed as consistent with a hypothesis, not demonstrated. Most tumor T cells seemingly derive from lymph node, then expand in tumor.

The source of this sequence is a female donor with breast cancer. Some clones in this sample may be carry-over from other donors' samples. The sequencing input was axillary lymph node tissue. The chain couples TRBV25-1 to TRBJ2-1; the match to TRBD2 covers 9 bases. In DNA form, the CDR3 reads TGTGCCAGCAGTGCCATCCCCCCCGCTAGCGGGACCTACAATGAGCAGTTCTTC. This sequence encodes CASSAIPPASGTYNEQFF.